The clone carrying this TCR beta chain has a count of ten or more. Its specificity is unknown. The data belong to a study of identical twins. Overall study results and limits: Among monozygotic twins, out-of-frame TCR alpha sharing exceeded what models predicted.

V lost 9 bases and J 5 bases, leaving 11 bases between the germline ends. Germline values: CDR1 MRHNA, CDR2 SNTAGT. The CDR3 is 12 amino acids. TCRdb processed the 5' RACE reads anew with MiXCR; each CDR3 protein has one entry. Here the sample spans approximately 680,000 distinct CDR3 sequences, roughly 6.6% being singletons. The same sample was also used in a study of yellow fever vaccine responses in identical twins.

This sequence originates from a woman aged 18 to 35 in good health. The sequenced sample consisted of PBMCs. The genes are TRBV6-4 and TRBJ2-1, with a possible D match to TRBD2 (6 bases). The CDR3, as DNA: TGTGCCAGTCGGACTAACAACAATGAGCAGTTCTTC. Translation gives CASRTNNNEQFF.